The clone carrying this TCR beta chain was counted ten times or more. Its specificity is unknown. The TCRbeta library was prepared with unique molecular identifiers. TCRdb re-analysed the PCR reads in MiXCR, keeping a single row per CDR3 protein. The sample gives 550,000 to 800,000 distinct CDR3 sequences, roughly 14% of which show up once; roughly 0.77% is in the top ten. The record originates from a study of T-cell reconstitution after alpha-beta-depleted transplantation in children. Notes on the study in general: T cells produced anew were the main source of T-cell counts and diversity one year after transplant. Alpha-beta T cells about two months after transplant reportedly derived from several hundred expanded graft clones.

Germline CDR1 is SGHRS and CDR2 is YFSETQ. The CDR3 consists of 13 residues. V dropped 0 bases and J dropped 6 bases, with 9 bases sitting between them. The specimen was PBMCs, collected before TCRalphabeta/CD19-depleted stem cell transplant. The chain recombines TRBV5-1 with TRBJ2-5; no clear D. The receptor's source is a girl aged 2 to 10 with congenital amegakaryocytic thrombocytopenia, due to receive a stem cell transplant. For the CDR3, the DNA is TGCGCCAGCAGCTTGGGAGTGGGAAAGACCCAGTACTTC. This gives the protein CASSLGVGKTQYF.